Listed below are T cell receptor beta chains from one sample, sequenced in a study of blood T cell repertoires in COVID-19. Some clones are missing from TCRdb's copy, which holds only in-frame ones; the method was immunoSEQ multiplex PCR. Of some 150,000 clones listed, roughly 90% were seen once; the top ten hold around 1.5%. The sequencing sample was made of peripheral blood. The receptors originated from a human donor in a cohort sampled during active COVID-19. Both conserved end residues are part of each CDR3. A D gene is named only where the DNA matches it firmly. Rows may omit the clone size; those that give it use once, few, many or a size class.

TRBJ1-2 16 NA TRBV11-2 few TGTGCCAGCAGCTCGATCAGGCCCGGGGCTAACTATGGCTACACCTTC CASSSIRPGANYGYTF
TRBJ1-4 14 NA TRBV2 NA TGTGCCAGCAGTGTGACAGCAACTAATGAAAAACTGTTTTTT CASSVTATNEKLFF
TRBJ1-2 14 NA TRBV5-4 NA TGTGCCAGCAGCCCCCTCCTTCAGAACTATGGCTACACCTTC CASSPLLQNYGYTF
TRBJ2-5 16 TRBD1 TRBV7-9 NA TGTGCCAGCAGCGGATCATTGACAGGGGGCACAGAGACCCAGTACTTC CASSGSLTGGTETQYF
TRBJ1-2 13 NA TRBV11-2 once TGTGCCAGCAGCTTAGAGGGGCTACAGGGCTACACCTTC CASSLEGLQGYTF
TRBJ2-3 14 TRBD2 TRBV27 NA TGTGCCAGCACCAAAGCGGGGGGGCACGATACGCAGTATTTT CASTKAGGHDTQYF
TRBJ2-7 16 TRBD2 TRBV19 NA TGTGCCAGTAGTCAGGGACTAGCGGGTTTTACCTACGAGCAGTACTTC CASSQGLAGFTYEQYF
TRBJ1-2 14 NA TRBV2 NA TGTGCCAGCAGTGTGGGAGGGACTAACTATGGCTACACCTTC CASSVGGTNYGYTF
TRBJ1-2 12 TRBD1 TRBV5-4 once TGTGCCAGCAGCTTCAGGGGGCGAGGCTACACCTTC CASSFRGRGYTF
TRBJ2-3 12 NA TRBV13 NA TGTGCCAGCAGCTTCCAGACAGATACGCAGTATTTT CASSFQTDTQYF
TRBJ2-3 14 NA TRBV7-9 NA TGTGCCAGCAGCTTAGCCCGGGGAAGAGATACGCAGTATTTT CASSLARGRDTQYF
TRBJ1-2 14 TRBD1 TRBV7-9 NA TGTGCCAGCAGCTTAGGGACAGGGTCAGGTGGCTACACCTTC CASSLGTGSGGYTF
TRBJ2-3 15 NA TRBV3-1/TRBV3-2 NA TGTGCCAGCAGTACTAGCTCAACATCATTGGATACGCAGTATTTT CASSTSSTSLDTQYF
TRBJ1-1 15 TRBD1 TRBV4-1 once TGCGCCAGCAGCCAAGATGACAGGGGTATGTATAAGGCTTTCTTT CASSQDDRGMYKAFF
TRBJ2-2 16 NA TRBV6-5 NA TGTGCCAGCAGTTATTTGTCGAGGGGGTTTACCGGGGAGCTGTTTTTT CASSYLSRGFTGELFF
TRBJ2-7 13 NA TRBV7-2 NA TGTGCCAGCAGCTTTGAGGGGGCGGGGGAGCAGTACTTC CASSFEGAGEQYF
TRBJ2-3 18 TRBD2 TRBV7-2 NA TGTGCCAGCATCCCTGGGACTAGCGGGGTGCCACGCACAGATACGCAGTATTTT CASIPGTSGVPRTDTQYF
TRBJ2-1 16 TRBD2 TRBV11-3 NA TGTGCCAGCAGCTCCCTAGCGGGGGCAGGTTACAATGAGCAGTTCTTC CASSSLAGAGYNEQFF
TRBJ1-2 12 NA TRBV5-1 NA TGCGCCAGCAGCTTGGCGAGCTATGGCTACACCTTC CASSLASYGYTF
TRBJ2-5 15 TRBD2 TRBV7-3 NA TGTGCCAGCAGCGCCTCTAGCGGGGGGTCCGAGACCCAGTACTTC CASSASSGGSETQYF
TRBJ2-5 14 NA TRBV5-1 NA TGCGCCAGCAGCTTTCGACAGGTCGGGGAGACCCAGTACTTC CASSFRQVGETQYF
TRBJ1-5 14 NA TRBV5-3 NA TGTGCCAGAAGCTTGACAGATTATCATCAGCCCCAGCATTTT CARSLTDYHQPQHF
TRBJ2-7 13 NA TRBV6-2/TRBV6-3 NA TGTGCCAGCAGTTACGTGGAGCCCTACGAGCAGTACTTC CASSYVEPYEQYF
TRBJ2-3 14 TRBD2 TRBV7-2 NA TGTGCCAGCAGCAGCGGGGGGGCCATTAATACGCAGTATTTT CASSSGGAINTQYF
TRBJ1-2 13 NA TRBV6-5 NA TGTGCCAGCCGCCGAGGACGGGAGGGGGGCTACACCTTC CASRRGREGGYTF
TRBJ1-1 17 NA TRBV9 NA TGTGCCAGCAGCGTAGGCGTCATTTTGGGAGGGGGCACTGAAGCTTTCTTT CASSVGVILGGGTEAFF
TRBJ1-2 12 TRBD1 TRBV2 NA TGTGCCAGCAGTGGGACAGGCCGGGGCTACACCTTC CASSGTGRGYTF
TRBJ1-3 16 TRBD1 TRBV15 NA TGTGCCACCAGCAGAGCCGGGACAGCCTCTGGAAACACCATATATTTT CATSRAGTASGNTIYF
TRBJ1-1 14 NA TRBV2 once TGTGCCAGCAGTGAAGGGGCGGGGAACACTGAAGCTTTCTTT CASSEGAGNTEAFF
TRBJ1-5 16 TRBD1 TRBV6-1 NA TGTGCCAGCAGTGAAGGGACAGGGGACGGCAATCAGCCCCAGCATTTT CASSEGTGDGNQPQHF
TRBJ1-1 11 NA TRBV29-1 NA TGCAGCGTAATTACTTACACTGAAGCTTTCTTT CSVITYTEAFF
TRBJ2-5 16 TRBD1 TRBV18 NA TGTGCCAGCTCACCTAATACAGGGGGAACGGGAGAGACCCAGTACTTC CASSPNTGGTGETQYF
TRBJ1-2 16 TRBD1 TRBV4-1 once TGCGCCAGCAGCCAAGTTTTAGGGGGCCGATTCTATGGCTACACCTTC CASSQVLGGRFYGYTF
TRBJ2-3 14 NA TRBV7-6 NA TGTGCCAGCAGCAGGGGACTCTACACAGATACGCAGTATTTT CASSRGLYTDTQYF
TRBJ1-3 13 NA TRBV25-1 NA TGTGCCAGTCAGTCAGGGTCTGGAAACACCATATATTTT CASQSGSGNTIYF
TRBJ2-3 16 NA TRBV4-1 NA TGCGCCAGCAGCCAAGAACAGGCAGGGCGCACAGATACGCAGTATTTT CASSQEQAGRTDTQYF
TRBJ2-1 16 TRBD2 TRBV7-6 NA TGTGCCAGCAGCTTGACTAGCGGGGGGTCTGGGTATGAGCAGTTCTTC CASSLTSGGSGYEQFF
TRBJ2-3 16 TRBD1 TRBV24-1 NA TGTGCCACCAGTGATTTGGACAGGGGAGGCGCAGATACGCAGTATTTT CATSDLDRGGADTQYF
TRBJ2-1 13 NA TRBV5-4 NA TGTGCCAGCAGCTTGGCACGGGGGAATGAGCAGTTCTTC CASSLARGNEQFF
TRBJ2-7 15 NA TRBV21-1 NA TGTGCCAGCATTGAAAGCGGGGGCTACTCCTACGAGCAGTACTTC CASIESGGYSYEQYF
TRBJ2-6 14 TRBD1 TRBV6-5 NA TGTGCCACCAGGACAGGGACTGGGGCCAACGTCCTGACTTTC CATRTGTGANVLTF